Following are 24 T cell receptor beta chains from one sample sequenced in a study of OX40 agonist ivuxolimab in advanced cancers. Sequenced by immunoSEQ multiplex PCR; TCRdb stores in-frame clones only, minus some. The sample carries tens of thousands of clones, 92% recorded once. The sample consisted of CD4+ or CD8+ T cells sorted from blood, taken in a trial of the OX40 agonist ivuxolimab. The receptor set was obtained from an adult with an advanced solid tumor such as melanoma, head and neck, liver or kidney cancer.

In its sample, this clone was seen once. The J gene is TRBJ2-1, the V gene TRBV19; D gene uncertain. Germline V gene data show CDR1 as LNHDA and CDR2 as SQIVND (reference sequence). This CDR3 comprises 14 residues. V gave up 4 bases and J gave up 10 bases, with 17 bases separating them. The CDR3 DNA reads as TGTGCCAGTAGTAACCTCATGGGCCGGCTGGAGCAGTTCTTC. It is translated as CASSNLMGRLEQFF.

The chain combines TRBV6-5 with TRBJ1-4; the D gene is possibly TRBD1 (6 bases). The CDR3 consists of 16 residues. From germline, CDR1 is MNHEY and CDR2 SVGAGI. V was cut by 0 bases and J by 7 bases, with 15 bases left in between. The CDR3 sequence is CASSYSFSGGGEKLFF. For the CDR3, the DNA is TGTGCCAGCAGTTACTCGTTCTCCGGGGGCGGTGAAAAACTGTTTTTT.

The chain uses TRBV6-5 and TRBJ1-2; D ambiguous. V gave up 8 bases and J gave up 7 bases, with 14 bases separating them. Germline V gene sequence: CDR1 MNHEY, CDR2 SVGAGI. The CDR3 spans 12 residues. CDR3 nucleotide sequence: TGTGCCAGCTTTCCGGGGAAGGGTGGCTACACCTTC. It yields the protein CASFPGKGGYTF.

The chain links TRBV5-1 to TRBJ2-2, with 11 bases aligning to TRBD2. The CDR3 is made up of 18 amino acids. Germline lookup yields CDR1 SGHRS and CDR2 YFSETQ. Trimming cost V 4 bases and J 4 bases; bases outside gene matches: 12. Written as DNA, the CDR3 is TGCGCCAGCAGCACGCGCCTCCTAGCGGGAGGAATCACCGGGGAGCTGTTTTTT. Protein sequence: CASSTRLLAGGITGELFF.

The chain recombines TRBV28 with TRBJ2-5; D gene uncertain. Germline loops: CDR1 MDHEN, CDR2 SYDVKM. The V gene lost 4 bases and the J gene lost 8 bases, with 14 bases spanning the gap. This CDR3 is 13 amino acids long. CDR3 amino acids: CASSSIIPRTQYF. In DNA, the CDR3 is TGTGCCAGCAGTTCCATCATTCCAAGAACCCAGTACTTC.

The rearrangement uses TRBV4-2 and TRBJ2-7; 7 bases map to TRBD1. V was pared by 1 base and J by 1 base, with 4 bases of the junction left unmatched. The germline CDR1 and CDR2 sequences are LGHNA and YNFKEQ. The CDR3 length is 15 residues. The CDR3 region has the DNA TGTGCCAGCAGCCAAGTGACAGGGATTTCCTACGAGCAGTACTTC. Translation gives CASSQVTGISYEQYF.

The gene calls are TRBV11-2 and TRBJ2-1; TRBD2 agrees at 7 bases. CDR1 and CDR2 from the germline V gene are SGHAT and FQNNGV. The CDR3 is 15 residues long. Trimming at V came to 5 bases and at J to 7 bases, leaving 11 bases not matched to a gene. In nucleotides, the CDR3 is TGTGCCAGCAGCGCTGAAGGTAGCGGGTTTAATGAGCAGTTCTTC. It is translated as CASSAEGSGFNEQFF.

In its sample, this clone was seen once. V is TRBV14 and J is TRBJ2-1, with 8 bases identical to TRBD2. This CDR3 contains 14 residues. Germline V gene sequence: CDR1 SGHDN, CDR2 FVKESK. Unmatched junction bases numbered 7, after V lost 4 bases and J lost 8 bases. CDR3 protein: CASSRGGLNHEQFF. The CDR3 DNA sequence: TGTGCCAGCAGCCGCGGGGGGCTTAACCATGAGCAGTTCTTC.

The gene calls are TRBV6-5 and TRBJ2-7; D is unclear. The CDR3 consists of 14 residues. Trimming took off 4 bases at V and 0 bases at J, with 10 bases between the two ends. Germline V gene data show CDR1 as MNHEY and CDR2 as SVGAGI. The CDR3 DNA sequence: TGTGCCAGCAGTTCGCAGCCCACCTCCTACGAGCAGTACTTC. Encoded protein: CASSSQPTSYEQYF.

This chain links TRBV6-5 with TRBJ2-7; TRBD1 matches at 8 bases. Per germline, CDR1 MNHEY and CDR2 SVGAGI. The ends lost 5 bases at V and 6 bases at J; junction bases unmatched: 3. This CDR3 region has 12 residues. The CDR3 sequence is CASSTTGAEQYF. The CDR3 nucleotides are TGTGCCAGCAGTACGACAGGGGCCGAGCAGTACTTC.

The chain carries TRBV28 and TRBJ1-5; no definite D call. Trimming took off 1 base at V and 6 bases at J, with 4 bases between the two ends. The CDR3 totals 12 residues. The germline gives CDR1 MDHEN, CDR2 SYDVKM. Here the CDR3 reads CASSLLVQPQHF. The CDR3 DNA is TGTGCCAGCAGTTTATTAGTTCAGCCCCAGCATTTT.

This rearrangement joins TRBV11-2 to TRBJ2-3; D is possibly TRBD1 (5 bases). The germline CDR1 and CDR2 sequences are SGHAT and FQNNGV. V was clipped by 3 bases and J by 2 bases, with 12 bases between them. The CDR3 runs 15 residues. CDR3 sequence: CASSFQGANTDTQYF. The DNA for the CDR3 is TGTGCCAGCAGCTTTCAGGGCGCAAACACAGATACGCAGTATTTT.

The chain couples TRBV2 to TRBJ1-3, with TRBD1 as a possible D gene (6 bases). Germline values: CDR1 SNHLY, CDR2 FYNNEI. The V end was cut by 6 bases, the J end by 6 bases, with 12 bases between. The CDR3 is 13 residues long. The CDR3 DNA sequence: TGTGCCAGCAGGGCCAACAGGGAAAACACCATATATTTT. It specifies CASRANRENTIYF. The full variable domain, with the rest looked up from reference TRBV2 and TRBJ1-3, is EPEVTQTPSHQVTQMGQEVILRCVPISNHLYFYWYRQILGQKVEFLVSFYNNEISEKSEIFDDQFSVERPDGSNFTLKIRSTKLEDSAMYFCASRANRENTIYFGEGSWLTVV.

This chain links TRBV5-4 with TRBJ2-1; TRBD2 aligns across 12 bases. The CDR3 has 15 residues. The germline gives CDR1 SGHNT, CDR2 YYREEE (reference sequence). The J segment lost 7 bases and the V segment lost 0 bases, leaving 2 bases of the junction unmatched. The CDR3 coding sequence is TGTGCCAGCAGCTTGGTAACTAGCGGGGGGAATGAGCAGTTCTTC. Amino acids: CASSLVTSGGNEQFF.

The chain has TRBV11-2 and TRBJ2-5; 8 nucleotides agree with TRBD1. V shed 1 base and J 5 bases; nucleotides not matched to a gene: 6. This CDR3 has 15 amino acids. Germline V lookup: CDR1 SGHAT, CDR2 FQNNGV. CDR3 nucleotide sequence: TGTGCCAGCAGCTTAGGACAGGGGATCGAGGAGACCCAGTACTTC. This translates into CASSLGQGIEETQYF. The full variable domain, completed using reference TRBV11-2 and TRBJ2-5, is EAGVAQSPRYKIIEKRQSVAFWCNPISGHATLYWYQQILGQGPKLLIQFQNNGVVDDSQLPKDRFSAERLKGVDSTLKIQPAKLEDSAVYLCASSLGQGIEETQYFGPGTRLLVL.

The chain couples TRBV28 to TRBJ1-5; the D gene is possibly TRBD1 (6 bases). Germline CDR1 is MDHEN and CDR2 is SYDVKM. The V end was cut by 1 base, the J end by 0 bases, with 13 bases between. This CDR3 region has 17 residues. CDR3 in amino acids: CASSLSRGLGSNQPQHF. CDR3 DNA sequence: TGTGCCAGCAGTTTATCAAGGGGGTTGGGTAGCAATCAGCCCCAGCATTTT.

This chain uses TRBV6-5 with TRBJ2-3; maybe TRBD2 (5 bases). Between the trimmed V and J ends, which lost 5 bases and 5 bases, there was a span of 11 bases. CDR1 is MNHEY and CDR2 is SVGAGI in the germline V gene. This CDR3 is 13 amino acids long. The CDR3 loop reads CASSQTGRDTQYF. In DNA form, the CDR3 reads TGTGCCAGCAGTCAAACGGGGAGAGATACGCAGTATTTT.

J is TRBJ2-5 and V is TRBV5-1; D may be TRBD2 (6 bases). The CDR3 is 17 amino acids. Trimming removed 1 base at V and 5 bases at J, with 21 bases between. Germline-derived CDR1 and CDR2 are SGHRS and YFSETQ. CDR3 sequence: CASSLSEGPTFSETQYF. The CDR3 bases are TGCGCCAGCAGCTTGTCGGAGGGCCCAACGTTTTCGGAGACCCAGTACTTC. Filled out from reference TRBV5-1 and TRBJ2-5, the complete variable domain reads KAGVTQTPRYLIKTRGQQVTLSCSPISGHRSVSWYQQTPGQGLQFLFEYFSETQRNKGNFPGRFSGRQFSNSRSEMNVSTLELGDSALYLCASSLSEGPTFSETQYFGPGTRLLVL.

V usage is TRBV6-1 and J usage is TRBJ1-1; 8 nucleotides match TRBD1. Unmatched junction bases numbered 8, after V lost 10 bases and J lost 4 bases. The CDR3 contains 13 residues. Looked up from germline, CDR1 is MNHNS and CDR2 is SASEGT. CDR3 DNA sequence: TGTGCCATCGGACAGGGTCTGGGCACTGAAGCTTTCTTT. Its protein product is CAIGQGLGTEAFF.

V usage is TRBV10-2 and J usage is TRBJ2-7, with D possibly TRBD1 on 6 matching bases. Germline V CDR1 and CDR2: WSHSY, SAAADI. This CDR3 contains 13 residues. Trimming stripped 4 bases from V and 5 bases from J, with 12 bases between. The CDR3 is CASSGDKSNEQYF. In DNA form, the CDR3 reads TGCGCCAGCAGTGGGGACAAGAGCAACGAGCAGTACTTC.

This chain uses TRBV27 with TRBJ2-5; 9 bases fit TRBD1. The germline V gene has CDR1 MNHEY and CDR2 SMNVEV (reference sequence). V shed 6 bases and J 1 base; nucleotides not matched to a gene: 6. CDR3 length equals 15 residues. The CDR3 DNA follows: TGTGCCAGCAGCAGGACAGGGGCCCGCCAAGAGACCCAGTACTTC. Translated, it gives CASSRTGARQETQYF.

In nucleotides, the CDR3 is TGTGCCAGCAGTGAAAGTCACGGCTCTGGCTACACCTTC. It translates to CASSESHGSGYTF. V gene TRBV6-1 combines with J gene TRBJ1-2; D is unclear. The V gene lost 2 bases and the J gene lost 7 bases, with 11 bases spanning the gap. Germline V gives CDR1 MNHNS, CDR2 SASEGT. The CDR3 runs to 13 residues.

The J gene is TRBJ2-7, the V gene TRBV11-2; 9 bases are a match to TRBD1. Trimming at V came to 4 bases and at J to 3 bases, leaving 7 bases not matched to a gene. Germline values: CDR1 SGHAT, CDR2 FQNNGV. The CDR3 is made up of 15 amino acids. The CDR3 nucleotides read TGTGCCAGCAGCTCCGTACAGGGGGCTAGCTACGAGCAGTACTTC. Its translation: CASSSVQGASYEQYF.

This chain connects TRBV4-1 to TRBJ1-3; possible D gene TRBD1, 6 bases. CDR1 is MGHRA and CDR2 is YSYEKL in the germline V gene. This CDR3 comprises 16 residues. The V end lost 1 base, the J end lost 2 bases, and 12 bases lay between the germline ends. The CDR3 loop is CASSQGGARAGNTIYF. The DNA of the CDR3 is TGCGCCAGCAGCCAAGGGGGGGCGCGGGCTGGAAACACCATATATTTT.